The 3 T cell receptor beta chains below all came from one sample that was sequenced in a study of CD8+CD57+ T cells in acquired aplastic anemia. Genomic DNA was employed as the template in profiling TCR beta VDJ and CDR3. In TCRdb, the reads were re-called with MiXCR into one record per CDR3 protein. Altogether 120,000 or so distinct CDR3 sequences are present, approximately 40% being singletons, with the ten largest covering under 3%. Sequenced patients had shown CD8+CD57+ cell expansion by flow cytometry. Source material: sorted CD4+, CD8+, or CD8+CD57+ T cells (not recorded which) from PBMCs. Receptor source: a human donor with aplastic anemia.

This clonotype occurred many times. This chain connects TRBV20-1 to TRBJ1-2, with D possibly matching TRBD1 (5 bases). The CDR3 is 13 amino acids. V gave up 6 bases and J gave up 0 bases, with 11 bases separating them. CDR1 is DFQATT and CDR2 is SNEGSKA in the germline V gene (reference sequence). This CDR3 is CSAAGLSNYGYTF. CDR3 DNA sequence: TGCAGTGCCGCAGGGTTGTCTAACTATGGCTACACCTTC.

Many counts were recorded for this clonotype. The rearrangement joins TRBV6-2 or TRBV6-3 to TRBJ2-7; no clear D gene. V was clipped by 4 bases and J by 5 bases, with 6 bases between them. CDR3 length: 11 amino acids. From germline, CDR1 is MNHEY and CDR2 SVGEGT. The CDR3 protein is CASSWTDEQYF. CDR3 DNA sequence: TGTGCCAGCAGTTGGACCGACGAGCAGTACTTC.

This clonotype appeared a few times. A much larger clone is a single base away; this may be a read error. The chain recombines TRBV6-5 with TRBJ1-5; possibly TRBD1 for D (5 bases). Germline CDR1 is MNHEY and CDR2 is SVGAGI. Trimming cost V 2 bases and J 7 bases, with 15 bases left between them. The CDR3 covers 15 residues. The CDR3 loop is CASSYEAGRGQPQHF. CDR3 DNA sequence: TGTGCCAGCAGTTACGAGGCAGGGAGGGGACAGCCCCAGCATTTT.